These T cell receptor beta chains were read from a single sample in a study of radiation and T cells in renal cell carcinoma. Measured with immunoSEQ multiplex PCR; TCRdb has only the in-frame clones, and not every one. The table includes 60,000 to 80,000 clones, around 80% detected once. This material consisted of blood, taken from a patient whose treatment included radiotherapy and nephrectomy. The origin of the receptors is a man aged 55 to 70 with renal cell carcinoma. Each CDR3 is given with its conserved first and last residue. The D gene is left open where the match is weak. For some rows the clone size is stated as once, few or many, or as a class when expanded; others skip it.

clone_size: .; j_call: TRBJ2-1; v_call: TRBV6-6; d_call: .; cdr3_aa: CASSYAGQNSYNEQFF; cdr3_nt: TGTGCCAGCAGTTACGCAGGACAGAACTCCTACAATGAGCAGTTCTTC
clone_size: .; j_call: TRBJ2-3; v_call: TRBV6-5; d_call: .; cdr3_aa: CASSYSGHPTDTQYF; cdr3_nt: TGTGCCAGCAGTTACTCGGGACACCCCACAGATACGCAGTATTTT
clone_size: .; j_call: TRBJ2-3; v_call: TRBV11-2; d_call: .; cdr3_aa: CASSPGSYTDTQYF; cdr3_nt: TGTGCCAGCAGCCCAGGGAGTTACACAGATACGCAGTATTTT
clone_size: .; j_call: TRBJ2-1; v_call: TRBV28; d_call: TRBD2; cdr3_aa: CASSPLASGGYNEQFF; cdr3_nt: TGTGCCAGCAGTCCTTTGGCTAGCGGGGGTTACAATGAGCAGTTCTTC
clone_size: .; j_call: TRBJ2-1; v_call: TRBV7-9; d_call: .; cdr3_aa: CASSSLGVPGDEQFF; cdr3_nt: TGTGCCAGCAGCTCCCTGGGGGTTCCCGGGGATGAGCAGTTCTTC
clone_size: .; j_call: TRBJ2-3; v_call: TRBV21-1; d_call: .; cdr3_aa: CASTGESPIPRTQYF; cdr3_nt: TGTGCCAGCACAGGGGAAAGCCCTATCCCCCGCACGCAGTATTTT
clone_size: .; j_call: TRBJ1-4; v_call: TRBV25-1; d_call: .; cdr3_aa: CASTRGADNEKLFF; cdr3_nt: TGTGCCAGCACCCGGGGAGCAGATAATGAAAAACTGTTTTTT
clone_size: .; j_call: TRBJ2-3; v_call: TRBV19; d_call: TRBD2; cdr3_aa: CASSISGSYTQYF; cdr3_nt: TGTGCCAGTAGTATCAGCGGGAGTTATACGCAGTATTTT
clone_size: .; j_call: TRBJ2-5; v_call: TRBV4-3; d_call: .; cdr3_aa: CASSQDTSKETQYF; cdr3_nt: TGCGCCAGCAGCCAAGATACGAGTAAAGAGACCCAGTACTTC
clone_size: .; j_call: TRBJ2-3; v_call: TRBV19; d_call: .; cdr3_aa: CASRLGTTDTQYF; cdr3_nt: TGTGCCAGTAGACTAGGGACCACAGATACGCAGTATTTT
clone_size: .; j_call: TRBJ1-1; v_call: TRBV28; d_call: .; cdr3_aa: CASSLQTGGNTEAFF; cdr3_nt: TGTGCCAGCAGCTTGCAGACAGGAGGAAACACTGAAGCTTTCTTT
clone_size: .; j_call: TRBJ1-5; v_call: TRBV28; d_call: .; cdr3_aa: CASRAAAQPQHF; cdr3_nt: TGTGCCAGCAGGGCAGCGGCTCAGCCCCAGCATTTT
clone_size: .; j_call: TRBJ2-2; v_call: TRBV27; d_call: TRBD2; cdr3_aa: CASSFLAAVTGELFF; cdr3_nt: TGTGCCAGCAGTTTCCTAGCGGCGGTCACCGGGGAGCTGTTTTTT
clone_size: .; j_call: TRBJ2-2; v_call: TRBV19; d_call: .; cdr3_aa: CASTRPPEPRDTGELFF; cdr3_nt: TGTGCCAGTACTAGGCCCCCGGAGCCGCGAGACACCGGGGAGCTGTTTTTT
clone_size: .; j_call: TRBJ2-1; v_call: TRBV19; d_call: TRBD2; cdr3_aa: CASQTLAGNNEQFF; cdr3_nt: TGTGCCAGTCAGACTCTAGCGGGAAACAATGAGCAGTTCTTC
clone_size: .; j_call: TRBJ2-5; v_call: TRBV19; d_call: .; cdr3_aa: CASSDTSSETQYF; cdr3_nt: TGTGCCAGTAGTGACACTAGCTCTGAGACCCAGTACTTC
clone_size: .; j_call: TRBJ1-5; v_call: TRBV27; d_call: .; cdr3_aa: CASSLTYVQDGQPQHF; cdr3_nt: TGTGCCAGCAGTTTAACCTATGTACAGGATGGACAGCCCCAGCATTTT
clone_size: few; j_call: TRBJ2-6; v_call: TRBV7-2; d_call: .; cdr3_aa: CASSLGTSSVANVLTF; cdr3_nt: TGTGCCAGCAGCTTAGGTACGAGTTCGGTAGCCAACGTCCTGACTTTC
clone_size: .; j_call: TRBJ1-2; v_call: TRBV27; d_call: .; cdr3_aa: CASSLRQSYGYTF; cdr3_nt: TGTGCCAGCAGTTTACGGCAGAGCTATGGCTACACCTTC
clone_size: once; j_call: TRBJ2-3; v_call: TRBV18; d_call: .; cdr3_aa: CASSPRNGGTKPDTQYF; cdr3_nt: TGTGCCAGCTCACCCCGAAACGGCGGGACCAAGCCAGATACGCAGTATTTT
clone_size: .; j_call: TRBJ2-4; v_call: TRBV14; d_call: .; cdr3_aa: CASSQDGRQYF; cdr3_nt: TGTGCCAGCAGCCAAGATGGGCGACAGTACTTC
clone_size: few; j_call: TRBJ2-1; v_call: TRBV6-6; d_call: TRBD2; cdr3_aa: CASWAGGFNEQFF; cdr3_nt: TGTGCCAGCTGGGCGGGAGGGTTCAATGAGCAGTTCTTC
clone_size: .; j_call: TRBJ1-1; v_call: TRBV29-1; d_call: TRBD1; cdr3_aa: CSVGQGSAEAFF; cdr3_nt: TGCAGCGTTGGACAGGGTTCTGCTGAAGCTTTCTTT
clone_size: .; j_call: TRBJ2-3; v_call: TRBV5-1; d_call: .; cdr3_aa: CASMGGSTDTQYF; cdr3_nt: TGCGCCAGCATGGGCGGGAGCACAGATACGCAGTATTTT
clone_size: .; j_call: TRBJ2-5; v_call: TRBV5-1; d_call: TRBD1; cdr3_aa: CASSLTGGIQETQYF; cdr3_nt: TGCGCCAGCAGCTTGACAGGGGGGATCCAAGAGACCCAGTACTTC
clone_size: few; j_call: TRBJ1-2; v_call: TRBV14; d_call: .; cdr3_aa: CASSQAPGNFYGYTF; cdr3_nt: TGTGCCAGCAGCCAAGCGCCAGGGAACTTCTATGGCTACACCTTC
clone_size: .; j_call: TRBJ2-3; v_call: TRBV6-1; d_call: TRBD1; cdr3_aa: CASSDRGSTDTQYF; cdr3_nt: TGTGCCAGCAGCGACAGGGGGAGCACAGATACGCAGTATTTT
clone_size: .; j_call: TRBJ2-7; v_call: TRBV7-2; d_call: .; cdr3_aa: CASSPSGTGGEQYF; cdr3_nt: TGTGCCAGCAGCCCTAGCGGTACAGGGGGGGAGCAGTACTTC
clone_size: .; j_call: TRBJ2-3; v_call: TRBV28; d_call: TRBD2; cdr3_aa: CASSLLAGISRFTDTQYF; cdr3_nt: TGTGCCAGCAGTTTATTAGCGGGAATCTCACGGTTCACAGATACGCAGTATTTT
clone_size: .; j_call: TRBJ2-3; v_call: TRBV9; d_call: .; cdr3_aa: CASSVEELRTDTQYF; cdr3_nt: TGTGCCAGCAGCGTGGAGGAGCTCCGCACAGATACGCAGTATTTT
clone_size: .; j_call: TRBJ1-2; v_call: TRBV5-1; d_call: .; cdr3_aa: CASMPGGILNYGYTF; cdr3_nt: TGCGCCAGCATGCCGGGGGGTATCCTTAACTATGGCTACACCTTC
clone_size: .; j_call: TRBJ2-6; v_call: TRBV6-5; d_call: .; cdr3_aa: CASSWGYGANVLTF; cdr3_nt: TGTGCCAGCAGTTGGGGATATGGGGCCAACGTCCTGACTTTC
clone_size: .; j_call: TRBJ2-3; v_call: TRBV7-2; d_call: TRBD2; cdr3_aa: CASGSGRAHTDTQYF; cdr3_nt: TGTGCCAGCGGCAGCGGGAGGGCCCACACAGATACGCAGTATTTT
clone_size: .; j_call: TRBJ1-5; v_call: TRBV2; d_call: .; cdr3_aa: CASRGVVDQPQHF; cdr3_nt: TGTGCCAGCAGGGGGGTAGTGGATCAGCCCCAGCATTTT
clone_size: .; j_call: TRBJ2-1; v_call: TRBV4-2; d_call: TRBD2; cdr3_aa: CASSQVAGGYNEQFF; cdr3_nt: TGTGCCAGCAGCCAAGTGGCGGGAGGGTACAATGAGCAGTTCTTC
clone_size: .; j_call: TRBJ1-1; v_call: TRBV7-6; d_call: .; cdr3_aa: CASSFGEADTEAFF; cdr3_nt: TGTGCCAGCAGCTTTGGTGAGGCGGACACTGAAGCTTTCTTT
clone_size: .; j_call: TRBJ2-3; v_call: TRBV11-2; d_call: TRBD1; cdr3_aa: CASSLDSGTGGGDTQYF; cdr3_nt: TGTGCCAGCAGCTTAGACTCAGGGACAGGGGGAGGAGATACGCAGTATTTT
clone_size: few; j_call: TRBJ1-5; v_call: TRBV10-1; d_call: .; cdr3_aa: CASSESGTQPQHF; cdr3_nt: TGCGCCAGCAGTGAGTCTGGGACACAGCCCCAGCATTTT
clone_size: .; j_call: TRBJ2-5; v_call: TRBV14; d_call: .; cdr3_aa: CASSQDRRGIVLSETQYF; cdr3_nt: TGTGCCAGCAGCCAAGATCGGAGGGGGATAGTCCTCTCCGAGACCCAGTACTTC
clone_size: .; j_call: TRBJ2-2; v_call: TRBV28; d_call: .; cdr3_aa: CASSLYFGYAGNTGELFF; cdr3_nt: TGTGCCAGCAGTTTATATTTCGGGTATGCGGGGAACACCGGGGAGCTGTTTTTT
clone_size: .; j_call: TRBJ2-7; v_call: TRBV18; d_call: .; cdr3_aa: CASSPGGGVYEQYF; cdr3_nt: TGTGCCAGCTCACCGGGGGGAGGAGTTTACGAGCAGTACTTC
clone_size: .; j_call: TRBJ2-7; v_call: TRBV27; d_call: TRBD1; cdr3_aa: CASRDRGYGNYEQYF; cdr3_nt: TGTGCCAGCAGGGACAGGGGCTACGGGAACTACGAGCAGTACTTC
clone_size: .; j_call: TRBJ2-1; v_call: TRBV19; d_call: TRBD1; cdr3_aa: CASTHFAGGGNEQFF; cdr3_nt: TGTGCCAGTACCCACTTCGCAGGGGGCGGGAATGAGCAGTTCTTC
clone_size: .; j_call: TRBJ1-2; v_call: TRBV5-5; d_call: .; cdr3_aa: CASRSGATDYGYTF; cdr3_nt: TGTGCCAGCAGATCAGGGGCCACGGACTATGGCTACACCTTC
clone_size: .; j_call: TRBJ2-2; v_call: TRBV4-2; d_call: TRBD2; cdr3_aa: CASSRGTSSGELFF; cdr3_nt: TGTGCCAGCAGCCGGGGGACTAGCAGCGGGGAGCTGTTTTTT
clone_size: .; j_call: TRBJ2-7; v_call: TRBV4-1; d_call: .; cdr3_aa: CASSQEASGDYEQYF; cdr3_nt: TGCGCCAGCAGCCAAGAGGCTTCCGGAGACTACGAGCAGTACTTC
clone_size: .; j_call: TRBJ2-7; v_call: TRBV2; d_call: .; cdr3_aa: CASRSEQYF; cdr3_nt: TGTGCCAGCAGATCCGAGCAGTACTTC
clone_size: .; j_call: TRBJ2-7; v_call: TRBV6-1; d_call: TRBD1; cdr3_aa: CASNQQGYEQYF; cdr3_nt: TGTGCCAGCAACCAACAGGGGTACGAGCAGTACTTC